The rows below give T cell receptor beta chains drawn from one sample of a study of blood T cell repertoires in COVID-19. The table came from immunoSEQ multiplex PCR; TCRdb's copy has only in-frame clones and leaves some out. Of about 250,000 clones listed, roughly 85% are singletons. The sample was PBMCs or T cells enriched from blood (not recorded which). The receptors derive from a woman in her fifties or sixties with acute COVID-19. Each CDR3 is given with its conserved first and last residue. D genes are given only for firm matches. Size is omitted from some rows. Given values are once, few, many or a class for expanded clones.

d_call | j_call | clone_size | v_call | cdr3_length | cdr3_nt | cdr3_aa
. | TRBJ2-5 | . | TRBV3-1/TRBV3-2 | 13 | TGTGCCAGCAGCTGGAGGGGTCAAGAGACCCAGTACTTC | CASSWRGQETQYF
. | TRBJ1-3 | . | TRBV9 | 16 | TGTGCCAGCAGCGTCCGGGAGCCCGTGCAGGGAAACACCATATATTTT | CASSVREPVQGNTIYF
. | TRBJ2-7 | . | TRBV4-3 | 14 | TGCGCCAGCAGCCAAGATCCAGGTTACAACGAGCAGTACTTC | CASSQDPGYNEQYF
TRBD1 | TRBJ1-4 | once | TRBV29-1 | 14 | TGCAGCGGGACAGGGGGCGCAACTAATGAAAAACTGTTTTTT | CSGTGGATNEKLFF
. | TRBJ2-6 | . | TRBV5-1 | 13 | TGCGCCAGCAGCCGAGAGGGGGCCAACGTCCTGACTTTC | CASSREGANVLTF
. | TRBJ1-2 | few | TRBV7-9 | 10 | TGTGCCAGCAGCCCTGGACTCCGTTACTTC | CASSPGLRYF
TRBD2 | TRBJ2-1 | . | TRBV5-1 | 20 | TGCGCCAGCAGCCCGTGGGGACTAGCGGGGGGCCATAATAACTACAATGAGCAGTTCTTC | CASSPWGLAGGHNNYNEQFF
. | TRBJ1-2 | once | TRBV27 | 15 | TGTGCCAGCAGTTTGACAGGTTTTATTCGGTATGGCTACACCTTC | CASSLTGFIRYGYTF
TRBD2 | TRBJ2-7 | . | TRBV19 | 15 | TGTGCCAGTAGCCCGATAGCGGGGGCCGTATACGAGCAGTACTTC | CASSPIAGAVYEQYF
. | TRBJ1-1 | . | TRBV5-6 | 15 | TGTGCCAGCAGCTGGGTCGGGAGGATGAACACTGAAGCTTTCTTT | CASSWVGRMNTEAFF
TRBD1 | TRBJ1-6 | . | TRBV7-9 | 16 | TGTGCCAGCAGCCGAGGAGGGACAGGGGGTAATTCACCCCTCCACTTT | CASSRGGTGGNSPLHF
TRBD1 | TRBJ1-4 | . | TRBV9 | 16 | TGTGCCAGCAGCTACCGGGACAGGGGGCTGAATGAAAAACTGTTTTTT | CASSYRDRGLNEKLFF
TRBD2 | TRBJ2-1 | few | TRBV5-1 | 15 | TGCGCCAGCAGCTTGACTAGCGGGGTTTCCAATGAGCAGTTCTTC | CASSLTSGVSNEQFF
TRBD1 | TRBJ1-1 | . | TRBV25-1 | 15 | TGTGCCAGCAGTGAAGGGACAGTATGGAACACTGAAGCTTTCTTT | CASSEGTVWNTEAFF
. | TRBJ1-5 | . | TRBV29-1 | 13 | TGCAGCGTGAGGGAGGGGGGCGGTCAGCCCCAGCATTTT | CSVREGGGQPQHF
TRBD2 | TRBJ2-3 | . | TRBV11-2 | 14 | TGTGCCAGCAGCTTAAGGCGGGGGGGAGATACGCAGTATTTT | CASSLRRGGDTQYF
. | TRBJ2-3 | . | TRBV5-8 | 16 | TGTGCCAGCAGCACACAGCCGGGACTGTCCACAGATACGCAGTATTTT | CASSTQPGLSTDTQYF
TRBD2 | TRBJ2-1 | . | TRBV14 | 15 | TGTGCCAGCAGCCAAGATAGGACTAGCGGGAGGAAGCAGTTCTTC | CASSQDRTSGRKQFF
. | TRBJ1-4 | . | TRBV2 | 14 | TGTGCCAGCAGTACCGACAGGCCAAATGAAAAACTGTTTTTT | CASSTDRPNEKLFF
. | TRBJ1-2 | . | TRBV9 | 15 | TGTGCCAGCAGCGGGATGGGGCCAGGGTATTATGGCTACACCTTC | CASSGMGPGYYGYTF
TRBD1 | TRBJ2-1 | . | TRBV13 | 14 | TGTGCCAGCTCCCCAAGGGACAGAAACAATGAGCAGTTCTTC | CASSPRDRNNEQFF
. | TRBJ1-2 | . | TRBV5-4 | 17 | TGTGCCAGCAGCCCTTCGGCCAGGGGCACCCATAACTATGGCTACACCTTC | CASSPSARGTHNYGYTF
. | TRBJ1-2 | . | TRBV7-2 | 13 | TGTGCCAGCAGCAGTAGGCAGGACTATGGCTACACCTTC | CASSSRQDYGYTF
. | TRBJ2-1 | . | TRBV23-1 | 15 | TGCGCCAGCACTCCGCCAGGACAGTGCATGGATGAGCAGTTCTTC | CASTPPGQCMDEQFF
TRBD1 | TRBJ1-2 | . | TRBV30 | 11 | TGTGCCTGGAGTCCAGGGGGCGGCTACACCTTC | CAWSPGGGYTF
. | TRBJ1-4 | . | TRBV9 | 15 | TGTGCCAGCAGCGAAAGCAGGGGATCCTCAGGAAAACTGTTTTTT | CASSESRGSSGKLFF
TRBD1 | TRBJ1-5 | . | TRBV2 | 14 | TGTGCCAGCAGTGAAGGACAGGGGAATCAGCCCCAGCATTTT | CASSEGQGNQPQHF
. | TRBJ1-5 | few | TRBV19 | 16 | TGTGCCAGTAGTATATTGGGAGGGGTCAGCAATCAGCCCCAGCATTTT | CASSILGGVSNQPQHF
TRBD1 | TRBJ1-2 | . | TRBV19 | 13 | TGTGCCAGTAACCTGGACAGGGGACAAGGCTACACCTTC | CASNLDRGQGYTF
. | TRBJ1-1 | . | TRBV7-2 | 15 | TGTGCCAGCAGCTTAGGTCGATCGGGGAGCGTTGGTGCTTTCTTT | CASSLGRSGSVGAFF
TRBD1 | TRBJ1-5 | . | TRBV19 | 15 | TGTGCCAGTGGCTCGGGACAGGGGGCTAATCAGCCCCAGCATTTT | CASGSGQGANQPQHF
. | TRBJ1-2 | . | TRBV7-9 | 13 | TGTGCCAGCAGCTCAAGCACAGGATCTCGATACACCTTC | CASSSSTGSRYTF
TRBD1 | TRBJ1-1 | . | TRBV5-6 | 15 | TGTGCCAGCAGCACGGGACAGAGGGTTTATACTGAAGCTTTCTTT | CASSTGQRVYTEAFF
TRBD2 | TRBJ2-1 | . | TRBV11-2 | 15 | TGTGCCAGCAGCACAAGCGGGGGGTCCTACAATGAGCAGTTCTTC | CASSTSGGSYNEQFF
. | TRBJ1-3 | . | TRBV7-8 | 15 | TGTGCCAGCAGCCGTGACAGGAGGCTAGGAAACACCATATATTTT | CASSRDRRLGNTIYF
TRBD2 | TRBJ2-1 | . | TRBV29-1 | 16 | TGCAGCGTTGTTTTAGCGGGGGGACGATCCTACAATGAGCAGTTCTTC | CSVVLAGGRSYNEQFF
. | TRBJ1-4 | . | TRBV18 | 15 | TGTGCCAGCTCACCGCCCGGGTCCAACGGGGAAAAACTGTTTTTT | CASSPPGSNGEKLFF
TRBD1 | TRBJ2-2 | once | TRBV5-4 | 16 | TGTGCCAGCAGCCCTGTTAGTGGGACAGGGTCCGGGGAGCTGTTTTTT | CASSPVSGTGSGELFF
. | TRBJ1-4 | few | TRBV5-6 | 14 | TGTGCCAGCAGCCAAAGTGGGGGCGAGGAAAAACTGTTTTTT | CASSQSGGEEKLFF